This T cell receptor beta chain was recorded in a study of control samples from healthy donors and cancer patients. The V gene's germline CDR1 is SGHRS and CDR2 YFSETQ. CDR3 size: 13 residues. The V gene lost 0 bases and the J gene lost 4 bases, with 7 bases spanning the gap. Only in-frame clones appear in the TCRdb table, and some are missing; sequencing was by immunoSEQ multiplex PCR. Counted here are about 120,000 clones, roughly 89% occurring once; the ten biggest clones make up around 5.8%. This clonotype was sampled from a man aged 18 to 29 in good health. The material sequenced was blood. This chain connects TRBV5-1 to TRBJ1-2; no reliable D call. As DNA, the CDR3 is TGCGCCAGCAGCTTGGACAGTAGCTATGGCTACACCTTC. Residues: CASSLDSSYGYTF.